This T cell receptor (beta chain) was retrieved from a study of cytomegalovirus exposure and HLA in healthy donors (dated by TCRdb to 2015 to 2018). A note on the overall study: An earlier analysis of some 500 of the donors reported more than 250 Gb of sequence data and around 110 million unique TCR beta sequences from roughly 180 million T cells. About 300 gigabases of sequencing data and approximately 80 million unique TCR sequences were included in an early release covering roughly 700 HLA-typed donors. Among the approximately 420 genotyped donors, approximately 77% belonged to the genetic ancestry cluster associated with self-reported Caucasian donors. The study aimed to test whether signatures of past pathogen exposure could be identified by cataloging public T cell receptors. The T cell repertoires of 666 subjects were profiled by immunosequencing and related to cytomegalovirus serostatus. Along with the approximately 620-subject first cohort, a separate validation cohort of roughly 110 different subjects was used. To predict cytomegalovirus infection status, the study brought together high-throughput TCR immunosequencing, statistical association of individual TCRs with disease status, and machine learning. To study patterns of TCR occurrence, a later analysis re-analyzed previously published TCR beta repertoires from several hundred donors and added high-resolution HLA genotyping. Rather than using new phenotypic data, the later analysis identified candidate immune exposures from TCR beta sequences and from how often those sequences occurred across donors. To decide whether each TCR beta V gene segment behaved as functional or pseudogenic, an earlier analysis of approximately 590 of the donors relied on high-throughput TCR beta sequencing. Donor age, sex, ethnicity and CMV serostatus were compiled together with the repertoire data. In a later genetic analysis, genome-wide SNP genotypes for about three fifths of the 666 donors were used, and that subset was treated as a discovery cohort. Every repertoire in the discovery cohort had been generated on one and the same sequencing platform. HLA typing covered class I and class II loci at four-digit resolution. Typing coverage differed by locus: A, B, C, DRB1 and DQB1 were typed in roughly 620-630 donors, DQA1 in about 560, DPA1 in approximately 600, and DPB1 in 472. Because of strong linkage in the cohort, 5 or 6 DR-DQ haplotypes were treated as single units for association and clustering. Across some 400 genotyped donors of the cohort, an average of 235,054 unique TCR beta nucleotide sequences per donor were sequenced, and 15% to 20% of those sequences were non-productive. General study outcomes and caveats: According to a later analysis, most CMV-associated TCR beta chains appeared to be HLA-restricted, and the HLA associations seemed to be driven largely by CMV exposure. The study listed 150 to 200 TCR beta chains as associated with cytomegalovirus. The presence/absence analyses assumed that sequencing depth was roughly uniform across donors, and that assumption may not be true. A later analysis reported that several top co-occurrence clusters appeared linked to parvovirus B19, influenza, CMV and Epstein-Barr virus. The earlier analysis of about 600 of the donors excluded some 15 rarely observed V segments, including chromosome 9 orphons, because counts were too low. Assigning TCR associations to individual alleles was difficult when HLA alleles, especially DR and DQ, strongly co-occurred. A later genetic analysis reported fewer N-insertions in productive TCRs among donors in an Asian-associated ancestry cluster than the roughly 700-donor mean. Most TCR sequences were observed very rarely across donors, whereas some public TCRs were present in many individuals. Compared with equally common non-associated chains, HLA-associated TCR beta chains in a later analysis were more clonally expanded and had lower generation probabilities. Three of the identified cytomegalovirus-associated TCR beta chains were confirmed in vitro to be specific for cytomegalovirus antigens. A further reported finding was that TCR beta sequences accurately predicted the HLA-A and HLA-B alleles for most subjects in the first cohort. In a later analysis, TCR association rates were found to vary across HLA loci, with the most associated TCRs seen for DRB1 alleles and the fewest for HLA-C alleles. Only TCR beta chains were sequenced in this cohort, and the absence of alpha or paired-chain data limited detectable features. The sequencing pipeline was judged likely to have produced a cluster of highly shared sequence variants as a technical artifact. In an earlier analysis of about 540 of the donors, most TCR beta V segments were observed in productive rearrangements about 87% or about 30% of the time, broadly matching IMGT annotations. A later genetic analysis associated a missense DCLRE1C variant with V-gene and J-gene trimming of TCR beta chains, and an independent cohort replicated the association. For the cohort, immune exposure information was limited to CMV serostatus. In both the original and validation cohorts, the classifier was reported to diagnose cytomegalovirus status with high specificity and sensitivity. Because HLA typing was unavailable for some donors at each locus, only the typed subset was used in association tests. According to the authors, the approach could potentially be generalized to other disease states and immunological phenotypes. Linkage disequilibrium might explain the correlated functional status among segregating V segments, but an unknown experimental factor could not be ruled out. In a later analysis, some 17,000 TCR beta sequences were associated with specific HLA alleles at a false discovery rate of 0.05.

The library was generated by the immunoSEQ multiplex PCR assay. A mixture of 60 forward primers for TCR Vbeta segments and 13 reverse primers for TCR Jbeta segments was used in the multiplex PCR. Amplification of the CDR3 region of rearranged TCR beta genes was performed with a multiplex PCR assay on genomic DNA. On the Illumina HiSeq System, the amplified TCR beta libraries were sequenced as 87-base-pair reads. The authors' pipeline ran thus. A later analysis tallied around 87 million unique TCR beta chains across the 660 or so repertoires, and about 10 million of those chains were shared by two or more donors. A nearest-neighbor algorithm error-corrected the raw reads and collapsed the reads into unique sequences, merging closely related sequences to remove PCR and sequencing errors. V, D and J gene segments were assigned by aligning CDR3 sequences to IMGT reference sequences. For a sequence to be retained, a match of at least six nucleotides to both a V gene segment and a J gene segment was required. Rearrangements were classified as productive when the CDR3 lacked stop codons and remained in frame with V and J, and all other rearrangements were classified as non-productive. CDR3 was defined by IMGT convention, running from the second conserved V-encoded cysteine to the conserved J-encoded phenylalanine. Sequences without an unambiguous match to a single V gene segment were excluded from the earlier analysis of 450 to 750 of the donors. In an earlier analysis of several hundred of the donors, V segments were called functional above 56.7% productive rearrangements and were called segregating when the between-donor standard deviation exceeded 5%. A statistical classification framework was built for diagnosing cytomegalovirus status from the catalog of TCR beta chain sequences. V and J gene assignment, in a later analysis, came from comparing TCR nucleotide sequences with IMGT/GENE-DB human TR gene sequences. In a later analysis, CDR3 sequences and most-parsimonious VDJ recombination scenarios were assigned using the TCRdist pipeline. A later analysis defined each TCR beta chain by its CDR3 amino acid sequence plus V-gene family, and excluded reads lacking a unique V-gene family. As a way to deal with suspected cross-contamination and a sequencing artifact, a later analysis dropped roughly 600 nucleotide sequences that were highly shared and had low generation probability. In a later analysis, a clonal expansion index was calculated for each public chain from normalized within-repertoire ranks of inferred template counts. In a later analysis, generation probabilities were computed with a VDJ recombination model fitted to out-of-frame rearrangements, and the resulting probabilities were checked against IGoR. In a later analysis, hypergeometric tests were used to score TCR-TCR, TCR-HLA and TCR-CMV co-occurrence, with a repertoire-size bias correction applied to TCR pairs. To estimate false discovery rates, a later analysis permuted the HLA or CMV assignments 20 times. In a later analysis, co-occurring TCRs were grouped with DBSCAN, and TCRdist sequence similarity was added when clustering was performed within HLA-allele-positive subsets. Repertoires with fewer than 30,000 or more than 120,000 public chains, plus five repertoires with anomalous nucleotide sharing, were excluded from co-occurrence clustering. TCRdb took this table from immuneACCESS and kept in-frame rearrangements with V and J called. Such tables lack part of the clones; where checked against another copy, unresolved V genes explain under half of the gap, and the rest is unexplained. That table is the source of V, J and clone size, and D and trimming were worked out from the DNA. The sample includes 100,000 to 150,000 clones, with about 80% observed a single time. The ten largest clones represent 30% of the sample.

The cohort was made up of 500 to 850 healthy bone marrow donors. At the time of sampling, every cohort member was nominally healthy, though immune exposures that went unrecorded were likely present. The donor tested CMV seropositive and was one of the 289 seropositive cohort members. A peripheral blood sample was collected from each donor, and TCR beta sequencing was performed on peripheral blood mononuclear cells. The Qiagen DNeasy Blood Extraction Kit was used to extract genomic DNA from the blood cell samples. A word on this clone: Its binding antigen is unknown. Per-base quality was not reported, and no clone a single base away is much larger than it.

Specimen: PBMCs. This TCR was sampled from a man between 60 and 70 years old in good health and CMV-seropositive.

CDR3 protein: CASSLSLRESIYNEQFF. The DNA reads TGTGCCAGCAGTTTATCGTTACGGGAGAGTATCTACAATGAGCAGTTCTTC. Recombination joined TRBV27 with TRBJ2-1; matching of 6 bases hints at TRBD2 as the D gene. The CDR3, from cysteine to phenylalanine, totals 17 residues. Just the 51-base CDR3 DNA is kept, in frame starting at base 1. The junction shows trimming of 0 bases on V and 3 bases on J, plus 15 bases between the germline ends. According to the germline V gene (reference sequence), CDR1 reads MNHEY and CDR2 reads SMNVEV.